These 21 T cell receptor beta chains share one sample of origin, sequenced in a study of blood T cell repertoires in COVID-19. Generated by immunoSEQ multiplex PCR, the TCRdb table keeps only in-frame clones and is missing some. The sample records roughly 140,000 clones, about 79% being singletons. The specimen sequenced was peripheral blood. The receptors stem from a woman aged 45-65 years in a cohort sampled during active or convalescent COVID-19.

The genes are TRBV21-1 and TRBJ1-3; the table assigns TRBD1, which was not confirmed against the DNA. TRBV21-1 is shown as a pseudogene. This CDR3 is 19 amino acids long. Here the CDR3 reads CASSKLFRTVADSGNTIYF. Written as DNA, the CDR3 is TGTGCCAGCAGCAAACTATTCAGGACAGTCGCTGACTCTGGAAACACCATATATTTT.

The V and J genes are TRBV7-8 and TRBJ2-1, with 7 nucleotides matching TRBD1. J lost 6 bases, V lost 6 bases, and 8 bases had no gene match. Germline V CDR1 and CDR2: SGHVS, FQNEAQ. CDR3 size: 14 residues. The CDR3 bases are TGTGCCAGCAGACCTAATACAGGGGCCAATGAGCAGTTCTTC. It encodes CASRPNTGANEQFF.

Here the CDR3 reads CASRPRGGQHTGELFF. The DNA of the CDR3 is TGTGCCAGCAGACCCCGAGGAGGGCAGCACACCGGGGAGCTGTTTTTT. V is TRBV3-1 (or the pseudogene TRBV3-2) and J is TRBJ2-2; D is possibly TRBD2 (6 bases). The CDR3 consists of 16 residues. V lost 6 bases and J 3 bases, leaving 17 bases between the germline ends. The V gene's germline CDR1 is LGHDT and CDR2 YNNKEL (reference sequence).

The rearrangement uses TRBV19 and TRBJ1-5, with TRBD1 matching over 9 bases. CDR3 length: 15 amino acids. The V gene's germline CDR1 is LNHDA and CDR2 SQIVND (reference sequence). Unmatched junction bases numbered 4, after V lost 4 bases and J lost 3 bases. The CDR3 DNA sequence: TGTGCCAGTAGTAAAACAGGGGGCGTCAATCAGCCCCAGCATTTT. Protein sequence: CASSKTGGVNQPQHF.

This chain uses TRBV27 with TRBJ1-2; no clear D gene. Trimming pared 4 bases from V and 5 bases from J, leaving 11 bases between. Germline V gene data show CDR1 as MNHEY and CDR2 as SMNVEV (reference sequence). The CDR3 runs to 13 residues. The DNA of the CDR3 is TGTGCCAGCAGTTGGTCCGGGGAATATGGCTACACCTTC. Protein: CASSWSGEYGYTF.

V and J are TRBV5-1 and TRBJ1-3; the match to TRBD1 covers 8 bases. This CDR3 comprises 14 residues. The germline V gene has CDR1 SGHRS and CDR2 YFSETQ. V gave up 4 bases and J gave up 9 bases; unmatched junction bases: 9. The CDR3 coding sequence is TGCGCCAGCAGCCCAGCCGGACAGGGCGGCACCATATATTTT. Translation: CASSPAGQGGTIYF.

The chain has TRBV9 and TRBJ1-2, with a tentative D call TRBD1 (6 bases). Deletions cut 7 bases from V and 8 bases from J, with 21 bases between. CDR3 length: 14 residues. Germline V gene sequence: CDR1 SGDLS, CDR2 YYNGEE. The CDR3 bases are TGTGCCAGCGGGACCATCAGGAACAGGGTGGGCTACACCTTC. The encoded protein is CASGTIRNRVGYTF.

The chain is built from TRBV30 and TRBJ2-6; D perhaps matches TRBD2 (5 bases). This CDR3 spans 15 amino acids. V was pared by 3 bases and J by 2 bases, with 11 bases between. Looked up from germline, CDR1 is GTSNPN and CDR2 is SVGIG (reference sequence). CDR3 amino acids: CAWSPRGTGANVLTF. The CDR3 region has the DNA TGTGCCTGGAGCCCCCGGGGAACTGGGGCCAACGTCCTGACTTTC. The full variable domain, its missing parts supplied by reference TRBV30 and TRBJ2-6, is SQTIHQWPATLVQPVGSPLSLECTVEGTSNPNLYWYRQAAGRGLQLLFYSVGIGQISSEVPQNLSASRPQDRQFILSSKKLLLSDSGFYLCAWSPRGTGANVLTFGAGSRLTVL.

This chain joins TRBV7-2 and TRBJ1-5; D ambiguous. The CDR3 spans 14 residues. Germline V CDR1 and CDR2: SGHTA, FQGNSA. Trimming pared 3 bases from V and 2 bases from J, leaving 8 bases between. CDR3 in DNA: TGTGCCAGCAGCTTGACCCAGGGCAATCAGCCCCAGCATTTT. Translation gives CASSLTQGNQPQHF.

The V and J genes are TRBV7-2 and TRBJ1-2; maybe TRBD1 (5 bases). Germline CDR1 reads SGHTA; CDR2 reads FQGNSA. This CDR3 has 15 amino acids. V was cut by 1 base and J by 7 bases, with 16 bases left in between. Here the CDR3 DNA reads TGTGCCAGCAGCTTAGGGAATCGACACGGGGGTGGCTACACCTTC. Encoded protein: CASSLGNRHGGGYTF.

This clone was observed a single time. CDR3: CASSHPGQFNEKLFF. CDR3 nucleotide sequence: TGTGCCAGCAGTCATCCGGGACAGTTTAATGAAAAACTGTTTTTT. The J gene is TRBJ1-4, the V gene TRBV5-5; the match to TRBD1 covers 7 bases. Germline CDR1 is SGHKS and CDR2 is YYEKEE (reference sequence). The CDR3 loop spans 15 amino acids. V gave up 5 bases and J gave up 4 bases; unmatched junction bases: 8.

This chain joins TRBV7-3 and TRBJ2-1, with TRBD2 as a possible D gene (5 bases). Between the trimmed V and J ends, which lost 4 bases and 8 bases, there was a span of 12 bases. Germline V gene lookup returns CDR1 SGHTA and CDR2 FQGTGA. The CDR3 loop spans 13 amino acids. The CDR3 coding sequence is TGTGCCAGCAGCTGGGGAGAAGAGGATGAGCAGTTCTTC. Protein: CASSWGEEDEQFF.

The gene calls are TRBV3-1 (or the pseudogene TRBV3-2) and TRBJ1-6; TRBD1 matches 7 bases. CDR3 length: 15 amino acids. CDR1 is LGHDT, CDR2 YNNKEL, per germline (reference sequence). Germline trimming cut 1 base from V and 6 bases from J; bases unmatched to any gene: 3. The CDR3 sequence: CASSQVRQGNSPLHF. CDR3 DNA sequence: TGTGCCAGCAGCCAAGTTCGACAGGGTAATTCACCCCTCCACTTT.

This chain links TRBV30 with TRBJ2-7; a possible D gene is TRBD1 (5 bases). The V gene lost 3 bases and the J gene lost 1 base, with 16 bases spanning the gap. Germline assignment: CDR1 GTSNPN and CDR2 SVGIG (reference sequence). This CDR3 has 15 amino acids. The CDR3 protein is CAWRRKRQNSYEQYF. The CDR3 DNA reads TGTGCCTGGAGACGTAAAAGACAGAATTCCTACGAGCAGTACTTC.

The chain combines TRBV4-3 with TRBJ1-4, with D possibly being TRBD1 (5 bases). The CDR3 totals 14 residues. Trimming pared 3 bases from V and 3 bases from J, leaving 8 bases between. Germline V gene sequence: CDR1 LGHNA, CDR2 YSLEER. The CDR3 sequence: CASSQGRANEKLFF. The CDR3 DNA reads as TGCGCCAGCAGCCAGGGCAGGGCTAATGAAAAACTGTTTTTT.

The rearrangement uses TRBV19 and TRBJ2-1; a possible D gene is TRBD2 (6 bases). The CDR3 sequence is 16 residues long. Germline assignment: CDR1 LNHDA and CDR2 SQIVND (reference sequence). V was cut by 5 bases and J by 4 bases, with 18 bases left in between. CDR3 amino acids: CASSGPARGIYNEQFF. DNA of the CDR3: TGTGCCAGTAGTGGACCGGCGCGGGGAATATACAATGAGCAGTTCTTC.

The chain carries TRBV7-2 and TRBJ1-5; no firm D call. CDR1 and CDR2 from the germline V gene are SGHTA and FQGNSA. This CDR3 is 15 amino acids long. Between the trimmed V and J ends, which lost 2 bases and 2 bases, there was a span of 10 bases. This CDR3 reads CASSLSSNGNQPQHF. The CDR3 DNA is TGTGCCAGCAGCTTAAGCTCGAATGGCAATCAGCCCCAGCATTTT. The full variable domain, completed using reference TRBV7-2 and TRBJ1-5, is GAGVSQSPSNKVTEKGKDVELRCDPISGHTALYWYRQSLGQGLEFLIYFQGNSAPDKSGLPSDRFSAERTGGSVSTLTIQRTQQEDSAVYLCASSLSSNGNQPQHFGDGTRLSIL.

The J gene is TRBJ1-3, the V gene TRBV12-5, with 9 positions matching TRBD1. Per the germline V gene, CDR1 is LGHNT and CDR2 is FRNRAP. With 5 bases clipped from V and 2 bases from J, the junction kept 4 bases outside the gene matches. This CDR3 is built from 15 residues. CDR3 region: CASGPQGATGNTIYF. The CDR3 DNA follows: TGTGCTAGTGGTCCACAGGGGGCAACTGGAAACACCATATATTTT.

This sequence joins TRBV18 and TRBJ1-2; 9 bases match TRBD1. The germline V gene encodes CDR1 KGHSH and CDR2 LQKENI. The CDR3 has 13 amino acids. With V trimmed by 3 bases and J by 8 bases, 4 bases remained unmatched. The DNA for the CDR3 is TGTGCCAGCTCACCGGACAGGGGAGAGGGCTACACCTTC. Its protein product is CASSPDRGEGYTF.

This clone came up once. The chain's CDR3 is CASSLGGASYEQYF. The CDR3 nucleotides are TGCGCCAGCAGCTTGGGGGGCGCCTCCTACGAGCAGTACTTC. The chain links TRBV5-1 to TRBJ2-7; D possibly corresponds to TRBD1 (5 bases). The germline gives CDR1 SGHRS, CDR2 YFSETQ. Trimming pared 0 bases from V and 0 bases from J, leaving 7 bases between. The CDR3 covers 14 residues.

This sequence joins TRBV5-4 and TRBJ2-5, with 9 bases matching TRBD2. This CDR3 has 16 residues. In germline, CDR1 is SGHNT, CDR2 YYREEE (reference sequence). Unmatched junction bases numbered 10, after V lost 3 bases and J lost 4 bases. CDR3 loop: CASSWISGTSSETQYF. The CDR3 DNA reads as TGTGCCAGCAGCTGGATCTCCGGGACTAGCTCAGAGACCCAGTACTTC.